Listed here is a single TCR beta chain. A multiplex PCR was run with 60 Vbeta primers and 13 Jbeta primers. Sequencing was performed with immunoSEQ multiplex PCR; in TCRdb, only in-frame clones are kept and a portion is missing. The sample carries around 170,000 clones, over 70% recorded once. The CDR3 length is 16 residues. The data belong to a study of cytomegalovirus exposure and HLA in healthy donors. The chain has TRBV1 and TRBJ2-5; TRBD1, the D gene given by the table, was not confirmed from the DNA. The J call is in doubt because the DNA end fits TRBJ2-7 better. TRBV1 has pseudogene status. The sample was PBMCs. The TCR was taken from a man in his forties in good health and CMV-seronegative. This chain's CDR3 is CTTTRGNPKTSYEQYF. The CDR3 DNA reads as TGCACCACCACGAGGGGGAACCCAAAAACCTCCTACGAGCAGTACTTC.